The 26 T cell receptor beta chains reported below all come from one sample, sequenced in a study of shared clonotypes between healthy human individuals (dated by TCRdb to 2020 to 2022). The library was obtained by the immunoSEQ multiplex PCR assay. The table was pulled from immuneACCESS by TCRdb, which kept in-frame rearrangements only. Such tables lose some clones; where checked, under half of the loss comes from unresolved V genes, and the rest has no known cause. The table for this sample lists 2 million to 2.5 million clones; 90% to 97% of them were counted only once. Together, the top ten hold around 0.13% of the sample. Specimen: naive CD4+ T cells sorted from blood. In the paper's terms, the cell subset or site label means: CD45RA+ positively selected. Every receptor here comes from a man aged 18 to 35 in good health.

The chain joins TRBV2 to TRBJ1-6; D is undetermined. The CDR3 spans 13 residues. The germline CDR1 and CDR2 sequences are SNHLY and FYNNEI. Trimming pared 6 bases from V and 10 bases from J, leaving 13 bases between. CDR3 residues: CASRGERYSPLHF. Here the CDR3 DNA reads TGTGCCAGCAGGGGAGAACGGTACTCACCCCTCCACTTT.

Of note for this clone: This specimen includes other DNA sequences encoding the same CDR3. The rearrangement links TRBV5-1 to TRBJ2-1, with 7 bases lining up with TRBD2. The length of the CDR3 is 15 residues. Germline loops: CDR1 SGHRS, CDR2 YFSETQ. The V segment lost 4 bases and the J segment 0 bases; nucleotides outside the gene matches: 4. CDR3 amino acids: CASSRDYSSYNEQFF. The CDR3 DNA reads TGCGCCAGCAGCCGGGACTATAGCTCCTACAATGAGCAGTTCTTC.

To note about this clone: This CDR3 is also generated by other DNA sequences in the sample. The rearrangement links TRBV29-1 to TRBJ2-3; D unclear. From germline, CDR1 is SQVTM and CDR2 ANQGSEA. V lost 4 bases and J lost 5, with 4 bases in between. There are 10 residues in the CDR3. CDR3 residues: CSVGGDTQYF. The CDR3 region has the DNA TGCAGCGTTGGCGGAGATACGCAGTATTTT.

The chain uses TRBV28 and TRBJ2-1, with TRBD2 matching over 11 bases. V lost 6 bases to trimming and J lost 8 bases; unmatched junction nucleotides: 9. Germline V gives CDR1 MDHEN, CDR2 SYDVKM. The CDR3 has 15 residues. The CDR3 is CASSVPGLAAYEQFF. CDR3 nucleotide sequence: TGTGCCAGCAGCGTACCGGGACTAGCGGCCTATGAGCAGTTCTTC.

The V gene is TRBV2, the J gene TRBJ1-6; 9 bases agree with TRBD1. This CDR3 region has 15 residues. Trimming cost V 7 bases and J 8 bases; bases outside gene matches: 9. The V gene's germline CDR1 is SNHLY and CDR2 FYNNEI. CDR3 in DNA: TGTGCCAGCACCACAGGGGGCATTGCTCATTCACCCCTCCACTTT. Protein: CASTTGGIAHSPLHF. The full variable domain, with the rest looked up from reference TRBV2 and TRBJ1-6, is EPEVTQTPSHQVTQMGQEVILRCVPISNHLYFYWYRQILGQKVEFLVSFYNNEISEKSEIFDDQFSVERPDGSNFTLKIRSTKLEDSAMYFCASTTGGIAHSPLHFGNGTRLTVT.

The chain is built from TRBV27 and TRBJ2-7, with D uncertain. Germline CDR1 reads MNHEY; CDR2 reads SMNVEV (reference sequence). The CDR3 sequence is 12 residues long. V was cut by 8 bases and J by 6 bases, with 14 bases left in between. As DNA, the CDR3 is TGTGCCAGCGGGCCGATAGATCTCGAGCAGTACTTC. This translates into CASGPIDLEQYF.

This chain links TRBV5-4 with TRBJ2-3; possibly TRBD2 for D (6 bases). Trimming left V 3 bases short and J 1 base short, with 12 bases between. The CDR3 is made up of 15 amino acids. Germline lookup yields CDR1 SGHNT and CDR2 YYREEE (reference sequence). The CDR3 spells CASSSAGLGTDTQYF. The CDR3 DNA is TGTGCCAGCAGCTCCGCGGGACTTGGCACAGATACGCAGTATTTT. The full variable domain, with the rest looked up from reference TRBV5-4 and TRBJ2-3, is ETGVTQSPTHLIKTRGQQVTLRCSSQSGHNTVSWYQQALGQGPQFIFQYYREEENGRGNFPPRFSGLQFPNYSSELNVNALELDDSALYLCASSSAGLGTDTQYFGPGTRLTVL.

Worth noting for this clone: This specimen includes other DNA sequences encoding the same CDR3. The chain couples TRBV28 to TRBJ1-1; D perhaps matches TRBD1 (6 bases). V dropped 3 bases and J dropped 4 bases, with 9 bases sitting between them. The CDR3 consists of 13 residues. Germline lookup yields CDR1 MDHEN and CDR2 SYDVKM. CDR3 residues: CASSFGGRTEAFF. CDR3 bases: TGTGCCAGCAGTTTTGGGGGGCGCACTGAAGCTTTCTTT. Full variable domain (remainder filled in from reference TRBV28 and TRBJ1-1): DVKVTQSSRYLVKRTGEKVFLECVQDMDHENMFWYRQDPGLGLRLIYFSYDVKMKEKGDIPEGYSVSREKKERFSLILESASTNQTSMYLCASSFGGRTEAFFGQGTRLTVV.

The chain carries TRBV6-5 and TRBJ1-1, with D unclear. The CDR3 length is 12 residues. Trimming removed 8 bases at V and 4 bases at J, with 11 bases between. Germline lookup yields CDR1 MNHEY and CDR2 SVGAGI. Written as DNA, the CDR3 is TGTGCCAGCGAGGGCCCGGGCACTGAAGCTTTCTTT. It codes for CASEGPGTEAFF.

This chain uses TRBV4-3 with TRBJ2-2, with D tentatively TRBD2 (5 bases). Trimming removed 2 bases from V and 4 bases from J, with 14 bases in between. The CDR3 has 16 amino acids. Germline V gene data show CDR1 as LGHNA and CDR2 as YSLEER. The CDR3 is CASSQLSGSGTGELFF. The CDR3 coding sequence is TGCGCCAGCAGCCAATTAAGTGGGAGCGGCACCGGGGAGCTGTTTTTT.

The chain employs TRBV29-1 and TRBJ2-7; 7 nucleotides match TRBD1. The CDR3 has 12 residues. V dropped 6 bases and J dropped 4; count of bases not matched to a gene: 6. Germline CDR1 is SQVTM and CDR2 is ANQGSEA. The CDR3 DNA reads as TGCAGCGTAATCCCGACAGGGTACGAGCAGTACTTC. This sequence encodes CSVIPTGYEQYF.

CDR3 amino acids: CASSIRAGYGYTF. The CDR3 bases are TGTGCCAGTAGTATACGGGCTGGCTATGGCTACACCTTC. The V gene is TRBV19, the J gene TRBJ1-2, with no clear D. V shed 2 bases and J shed 4 bases, with 8 bases lying between them. Germline-derived CDR1 and CDR2 are LNHDA and SQIVND (reference sequence). The CDR3 spans 13 residues.

To note about this clone: Within the sample, other DNA sequences also encode this same CDR3. The chain uses TRBV2 and TRBJ2-5; D gene uncertain. CDR3 length: 10 amino acids. Trimming left V 6 bases short and J 5 bases short, with 4 bases between. CDR1 SNHLY and CDR2 FYNNEI come from the germline V gene. CDR3: CASSRETQYF. The CDR3 nucleotides are TGTGCCAGCAGCAGGGAGACCCAGTACTTC.

The CDR3 here is CASSQASRIGELFF. Here the CDR3 DNA reads TGCGCCAGCAGCCAAGCATCTAGAATAGGGGAGCTGTTTTTT. J is TRBJ2-2 and V is TRBV4-1; no clear D. The CDR3 sequence is 14 residues long. The V end lost 1 base, the J end lost 8 bases, and 11 bases lay between the germline ends. Germline V gives CDR1 MGHRA, CDR2 YSYEKL.

The chain employs TRBV6-1 and TRBJ2-1; a possible D gene is TRBD2 (5 bases). This CDR3 spans 13 amino acids. The V end lost 2 bases, the J end lost 12 bases, and 14 bases lay between the germline ends. Germline lookup yields CDR1 MNHNS and CDR2 SASEGT. The CDR3 DNA is TGTGCCAGCAGTGAATTACTGGGCGAGGGGCAGTTCTTC. This sequence encodes CASSELLGEGQFF.

In this sample, this clone turned up once. The chain is built from TRBV28 and TRBJ1-1; D call uncertain. The CDR3 spans 17 residues. Trimming removed 7 bases from V and 1 base from J, with 22 bases in between. Germline V gene lookup returns CDR1 MDHEN and CDR2 SYDVKM. The chain's CDR3 is CASTQQLVYWGNTEAFF. The CDR3 nucleotides read TGTGCCAGCACGCAGCAGTTGGTATATTGGGGGAACACTGAAGCTTTCTTT. Complete variable domain (other parts from reference TRBV28 and TRBJ1-1): DVKVTQSSRYLVKRTGEKVFLECVQDMDHENMFWYRQDPGLGLRLIYFSYDVKMKEKGDIPEGYSVSREKKERFSLILESASTNQTSMYLCASTQQLVYWGNTEAFFGQGTRLTVV.

The count of this clone is one. The genes are TRBV10-2 and TRBJ2-3; TRBD2 matches at 15 bases. The V and J ends lost 5 bases and 0 bases, in that order; junction bases with no gene match: 12. The CDR3 has 20 residues. CDR1 and CDR2 from the germline V gene are WSHSY and SAAADI. The CDR3 is CASSSGLAGGRGNSTDTQYF. CDR3 nucleotides: TGCGCCAGCAGTTCGGGACTAGCGGGAGGCCGGGGCAATAGCACAGATACGCAGTATTTT.

This clone appeared a single time. The chain employs TRBV5-6 and TRBJ1-3; D gene ambiguous. The CDR3 is 12 amino acids. Germline values: CDR1 SGHDT, CDR2 YYEEEE. V was cut by 4 bases and J by 2 bases, with 4 bases left in between. The CDR3 here is CASSQPGNTIYF. CDR3 in DNA: TGTGCCAGCAGCCAACCTGGAAACACCATATATTTT.

This rearrangement joins TRBV4-2 to TRBJ1-6; TRBD1 agrees at 8 bases. The CDR3 runs to 16 residues. The ends lost 4 bases at V and 8 bases at J; junction bases unmatched: 10. Germline V CDR1 and CDR2: LGHNA, YNFKEQ. CDR3 nucleotide sequence: TGTGCCAGCAGCCGCGAATCCGGGACAGGATATTCACCCCTCCACTTT. It yields the protein CASSRESGTGYSPLHF.

The V gene is TRBV7-2, the J gene TRBJ1-1; D possibly corresponds to TRBD1 (5 bases). V lost 2 bases, J lost 10 bases, and 14 bases lay in between. CDR1 is SGHTA, CDR2 FQGNSA, per germline. The CDR3 totals 13 residues. This CDR3 reads CASSLNQRGRAFF. CDR3 bases: TGTGCCAGCAGCTTAAACCAAAGGGGTAGAGCTTTCTTT.

This chain links TRBV5-5 with TRBJ2-2, with TRBD1 matching over 8 bases. V shed 0 bases, J shed 4 bases, and the junction held 5 bases outside the gene matches. There are 16 residues in the CDR3. Per the germline V gene, CDR1 is SGHKS and CDR2 is YYEKEE (reference sequence). CDR3 coding DNA: TGTGCCAGCAGCTTGGAAGCAGGGGGCGCCACCGGGGAGCTGTTTTTT. Translating gives CASSLEAGGATGELFF.

J is TRBJ1-1 and V is TRBV10-3; TRBD1 matches 12 bases. This CDR3 contains 15 residues. The germline V gene encodes CDR1 ENHRY and CDR2 SYGVKD. Losses at the gene ends were 7 bases for V and 6 bases for J; bases not matched to a gene: 9. The CDR3: CAITAGTGGASEAFF. Written as DNA, the CDR3 is TGTGCCATCACTGCCGGGACAGGGGGCGCTTCTGAAGCTTTCTTT.

The rearrangement joins TRBV7-2 to TRBJ2-3; D is possibly TRBD1 (5 bases). The CDR3 consists of 13 residues. The germline V gene encodes CDR1 SGHTA and CDR2 FQGNSA. V was cut by 3 bases and J by 4 bases, with 8 bases left in between. CDR3 DNA: TGTGCCAGCAGCTTTGCAGGGTCAGATACGCAGTATTTT. Translation gives CASSFAGSDTQYF. Together with reference TRBV7-2 and TRBJ2-3, the CDR3 gives the full variable domain: GAGVSQSPSNKVTEKGKDVELRCDPISGHTALYWYRQSLGQGLEFLIYFQGNSAPDKSGLPSDRFSAERTGGSVSTLTIQRTQQEDSAVYLCASSFAGSDTQYFGPGTRLTVL.

The DNA of the CDR3 is TGCGCCAGCAGCCTAGGAGGAGGGGACACTGAAGCTTTCTTT. Its protein is CASSLGGGDTEAFF. The V call is TRBV5-1, the J call TRBJ1-1, with TRBD1 as a possible D gene (5 bases). The V end was cut by 4 bases, the J end by 3 bases, with 13 bases between. Germline V lookup: CDR1 SGHRS, CDR2 YFSETQ. The CDR3 is 14 residues long.

The chain links TRBV2 to TRBJ1-1; D is ambiguous. CDR3 length: 13 amino acids. The germline V and J ends were trimmed by 6 bases and 2 bases, with 10 bases remaining between them. CDR1 and CDR2 from the germline V gene are SNHLY and FYNNEI. This CDR3 reads CASRIRDNTEAFF. The CDR3 nucleotides are TGTGCCAGCAGGATCCGGGATAACACTGAAGCTTTCTTT.

This chain connects TRBV6-5 to TRBJ2-5; D unresolved. Trimming removed 3 bases from V and 7 bases from J, with 12 bases in between. This CDR3 has 13 residues. CDR1 MNHEY and CDR2 SVGAGI come from the germline V gene. As DNA, the CDR3 is TGTGCCAGCAGTTATCCCGGGCATGGGACCCAGTACTTC. It is translated as CASSYPGHGTQYF.